The entry below gives a single TCR beta chain sequence along with its context. Its matching antigen is unknown. The assay was immunoSEQ multiplex PCR, and TCRdb's table has in-frame clones only and misses some. The data hold about 250,000 clones, with more than 85% observed a single time. The sample comes from a study of cytomegalovirus exposure and HLA in healthy donors. Overall study findings and caveats: In the 120 validation repertoires, approximately 93% of cluster scores exceeded 0, per a later analysis.

The donors were members of the validation cohort comprising about 120 subjects, separate from the roughly 700-subject first cohort. This CDR3 spans 15 amino acids. Per germline, CDR1 SGHRS and CDR2 YFSETQ. J lost 5 bases, V lost 0 bases, and 4 bases had no gene match. This clonotype was obtained from a man aged 18 to 35 in good health and CMV-seropositive. The source material was PBMCs. The rearrangement uses TRBV5-1 and TRBJ2-1; 8 nucleotides match TRBD1. CDR3 sequence reads: CASSLVQGADNEQFF. In DNA, the CDR3 is TGCGCCAGCAGCTTGGTTCAGGGGGCTGACAATGAGCAGTTCTTC.